This TCR beta chain emerged from a study of siplizumab effects on memory and regulatory T cells. Measured with immunoSEQ multiplex PCR; TCRdb has only the in-frame clones, and not every one. Here the sample spans about 82,000 clones, 87% being singletons. Trimming pared 0 bases from V and 8 bases from J, leaving 8 bases between. This CDR3 comprises 13 residues. Per germline, CDR1 SGHKS and CDR2 YYEKEE (reference sequence). The sample was Tregs sorted from blood. The source is a human donor in good health. The gene calls are TRBV5-5 and TRBJ1-4; D gene uncertain. CDR3 loop: CASSLAPIEKLFF. In nucleotides, the CDR3 is TGTGCCAGCAGCTTGGCCCCAATAGAAAAACTGTTTTTT.